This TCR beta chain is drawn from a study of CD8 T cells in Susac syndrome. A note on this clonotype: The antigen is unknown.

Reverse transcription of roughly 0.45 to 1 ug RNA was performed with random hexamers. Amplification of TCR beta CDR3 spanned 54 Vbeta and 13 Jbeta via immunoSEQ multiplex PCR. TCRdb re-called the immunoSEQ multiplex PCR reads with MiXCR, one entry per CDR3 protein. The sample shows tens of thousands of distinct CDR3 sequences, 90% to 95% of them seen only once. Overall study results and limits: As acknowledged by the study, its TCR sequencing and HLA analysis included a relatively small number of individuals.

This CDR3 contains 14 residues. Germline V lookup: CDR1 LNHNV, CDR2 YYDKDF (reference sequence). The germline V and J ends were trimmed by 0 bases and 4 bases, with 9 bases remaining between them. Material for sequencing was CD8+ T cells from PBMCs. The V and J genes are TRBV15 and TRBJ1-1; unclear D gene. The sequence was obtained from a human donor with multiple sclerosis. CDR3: CATSRDRSGTEAFF. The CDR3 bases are TGTGCCACCAGCAGAGATAGATCGGGCACTGAAGCTTTCTTT.